These T cell receptor beta chains were read from a single sample in a study of T-cell reconstitution after alpha-beta-depleted transplantation in children. MiXCR, run by TCRdb on the PCR reads, gives a single entry per CDR3 protein. Among about 200,000 distinct CDR3 sequences listed, about 8.2% were seen once. Sequenced here: PBMCs, mostly from graft donor cells, sampled 360 days after TCRalphabeta/CD19-depleted stem cell transplant. All receptors come from a male patient aged 2-15 years who had a stem cell transplant for acute myeloid leukemia, so the T cells may come from the graft donor. Both conserved end residues are part of each CDR3. Each record gives: V gene, D gene, J gene, CDR3 protein. D genes are given only for firm matches.

TRBV5-4	.	TRBJ2-1	CASSLPGKGDEQFF
TRBV4-1	.	TRBJ2-1	CASSHPEGPSTASGSYNEQFF
TRBV20-1	TRBD1	TRBJ1-5	CSARARQGNQPQHF
TRBV7-3	TRBD2	TRBJ2-1	CASSPNSGGPDNEQFF
TRBV3-1	.	TRBJ2-1	CASSQEGSSYNEQFF
TRBV3-1	.	TRBJ1-4	CASSQDRSWFRPNEKLFF
TRBV4-3	.	TRBJ2-7	CASSQAGGSYYEQYF
TRBV18	.	TRBJ2-1	CASLINRDDAEQFF
TRBV5-1	.	TRBJ1-4	CASSSETRGTNEKLFF
TRBV5-1	.	TRBJ2-5	CASSLESRMRKTQYF
TRBV9	.	TRBJ2-4	CASFNRRAKNIQYF
TRBV20-1	TRBD2	TRBJ2-1	CSARDLSTSGVEQFF
TRBV29-1	.	TRBJ2-6	CSVEGGAGANVLTF
TRBV12-3/TRBV12-4	.	TRBJ2-3	CACSLGGSTDTQYF
TRBV10-3	.	TRBJ2-3	CAISVTSTDTQYF